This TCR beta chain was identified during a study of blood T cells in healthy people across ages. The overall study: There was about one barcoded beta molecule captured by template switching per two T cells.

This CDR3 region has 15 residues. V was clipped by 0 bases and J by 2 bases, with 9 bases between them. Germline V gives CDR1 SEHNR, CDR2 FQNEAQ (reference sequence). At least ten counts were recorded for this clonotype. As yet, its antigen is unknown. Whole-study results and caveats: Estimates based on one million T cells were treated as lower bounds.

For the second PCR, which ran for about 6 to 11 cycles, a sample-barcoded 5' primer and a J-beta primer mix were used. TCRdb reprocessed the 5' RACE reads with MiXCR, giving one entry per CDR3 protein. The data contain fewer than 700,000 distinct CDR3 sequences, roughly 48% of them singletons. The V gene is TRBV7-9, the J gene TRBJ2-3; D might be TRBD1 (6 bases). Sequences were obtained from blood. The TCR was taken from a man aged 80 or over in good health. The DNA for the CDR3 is TGTGCCAGCAGCTTAGCGCTGGGGGCCACAGATACGCAGTATTTT. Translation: CASSLALGATDTQYF.